These 11 T cell receptor beta chains were all obtained from the same sample, sequenced in a study of shared clonotypes between healthy human individuals. The data were produced by immunoSEQ multiplex PCR, yet TCRdb's version contains in-frame clones alone and is incomplete. The top ten hold more than 0.35% of the sample, which has 2,500,000 or so clones, 85% to 95% seen once. The source material was naive CD4+ T cells from PBMCs. Subset denoted: CD45RA+ positively selected. These receptors were collected from a man aged 18 to 35 in good health. Some clones in this sample may be carry-over from other donors' samples.

The chain couples TRBV25-1 to TRBJ2-6; D gene ambiguous. V shed 6 bases and J shed 0 bases, with 18 bases lying between them. The CDR3 length is 18 residues. Germline V gene sequence: CDR1 MGHDK, CDR2 SYGVNS. CDR3 sequence reads: CASSENQLSYSGANVLTF. The CDR3 nucleotides read TGTGCCAGCAGCGAGAATCAGCTATCTTACTCTGGGGCCAACGTCCTGACTTTC.

This chain connects TRBV4-2 to TRBJ2-3, with D perhaps matching TRBD1 (6 bases). Between the trimmed V and J ends, which lost 0 bases and 4 bases, there was a span of 17 bases. The CDR3 length is 17 residues. The germline CDR1 and CDR2 sequences are LGHNA and YNFKEQ. CDR3 coding DNA: TGTGCCAGCAGCCAAGATCCTAGAGGGGGTAGGGCAGATACGCAGTATTTT. It yields the protein CASSQDPRGGRADTQYF.

The chain uses TRBV9 and TRBJ2-2; 9 nucleotides line up with TRBD2. CDR3 length: 16 residues. The germline V gene encodes CDR1 SGDLS and CDR2 YYNGEE. V trimming: 5 bases; J trimming: 7 bases; junction bases outside the gene matches: 12. The CDR3 DNA follows: TGTGCCAGCAGTTGGGGTAGCGGGAGTTCCGACGGGGAGCTGTTTTTT. It is translated as CASSWGSGSSDGELFF.

The chain links TRBV4-3 to TRBJ2-3; D is ambiguous. The germline gives CDR1 LGHNA, CDR2 YSLEER. This CDR3 comprises 15 residues. Trimming cost V 0 bases and J 2 bases, with 9 bases left between them. The CDR3 here is CASSQDRPTTDTQYF. DNA of the CDR3: TGCGCCAGCAGCCAAGATCGCCCTACCACAGATACGCAGTATTTT.

The chain joins TRBV7-2 to TRBJ2-2, with D unresolved. Germline CDR1 and CDR2: SGHTA and FQGNSA. V lost 5 bases and J 7 bases, leaving 17 bases between the germline ends. The CDR3 consists of 15 residues. The CDR3 DNA reads TGTGCCAGCAGCCCCAAGGCGGTTGTCGTCGGGGAGCTGTTTTTT. Protein product: CASSPKAVVVGELFF.

Points on this clone: Other DNA variants within this sample encode the same CDR3. The gene calls are TRBV7-9 and TRBJ2-1, with a tentative D call TRBD2 (5 bases). This CDR3 region has 14 residues. V was pared by 4 bases and J by 0 bases, with 7 bases between. The germline V gene encodes CDR1 SEHNR and CDR2 FQNEAQ (reference sequence). The CDR3 coding sequence is TGTGCCAGCAGCTCGAGGGACTCCTACAATGAGCAGTTCTTC. Its translation is CASSSRDSYNEQFF. The variable domain in full, with the rest retrieved from reference TRBV7-9 and TRBJ2-1, is DTGVSQNPRHKITKRGQNVTFRCDPISEHNRLYWYRQTLGQGPEFLTYFQNEAQLEKSRLLSDRFSAERPKGSFSTLEIQRTEQGDSAMYLCASSSRDSYNEQFFGPGTRLTVL.

The chain employs TRBV5-4 and TRBJ2-7; D might be TRBD2 (6 bases). CDR3 length: 15 residues. The V and J ends lost 5 bases and 2 bases respectively, with 17 bases between them. CDR1 is SGHNT and CDR2 is YYREEE in the germline V gene (reference sequence). Here the CDR3 reads CASSVGGGTPYEQYF. CDR3 in DNA: TGTGCCAGCAGTGTGGGAGGCGGGACTCCCTACGAGCAGTACTTC. The full variable domain, its missing parts supplied by reference TRBV5-4 and TRBJ2-7, is ETGVTQSPTHLIKTRGQQVTLRCSSQSGHNTVSWYQQALGQGPQFIFQYYREEENGRGNFPPRFSGLQFPNYSSELNVNALELDDSALYLCASSVGGGTPYEQYFGPGTRLTVT.

The chain is built from TRBV10-3 and TRBJ2-3, with D perhaps matching TRBD2 (6 bases). This CDR3 spans 13 amino acids. Germline-derived CDR1 and CDR2 are ENHRY and SYGVKD. V lost 6 bases and J lost 5, with 12 bases in between. In DNA form, the CDR3 reads TGTGCCATCAGGCGGATCGGGGGAGATACGCAGTATTTT. It specifies CAIRRIGGDTQYF.

This rearrangement joins TRBV19 to TRBJ1-1, with TRBD1 identical over 10 bases. The CDR3 consists of 17 residues. In germline, CDR1 is LNHDA, CDR2 SQIVND (reference sequence). V was pared by 1 base and J by 4 bases, with 9 bases of the junction left unmatched. CDR3 coding DNA: TGTGCCAGTAGTATAGCCGGGACAGGGGACGGAGTCACTGAAGCTTTCTTT. It specifies CASSIAGTGDGVTEAFF. The variable domain in full, completed from reference TRBV19 and TRBJ1-1, reads DGGITQSPKYLFRKEGQNVTLSCEQNLNHDAMYWYRQDPGQGLRLIYYSQIVNDFQKGDIAEGYSVSREKKESFPLTVTSAQKNPTAFYLCASSIAGTGDGVTEAFFGQGTRLTVV.

The rearrangement links TRBV5-6 to TRBJ2-5; TRBD2 matches 12 bases. CDR3 length: 18 residues. Germline CDR1 SGHDT, CDR2 YYEEEE. Trimming took 1 base from V and 4 from J; bases not matched to a gene: 11. As DNA, the CDR3 is TGTGCCAGCAGCTTGACCCCGGGACTAGCGGGTAGGCGAGAGACCCAGTACTTC. Protein sequence: CASSLTPGLAGRRETQYF.

This chain connects TRBV15 to TRBJ2-5; TRBD1 is a possible D gene (6 bases). Germline CDR1 and CDR2: LNHNV and YYDKDF (reference sequence). The CDR3 has 14 amino acids. Deletions cut 0 bases from V and 5 bases from J, with 10 bases between. The CDR3, as DNA: TGTGCCACCAGCAGAGAATCTAGGGGGGAGACCCAGTACTTC. As protein: CATSRESRGETQYF.